This TCR beta chain was captured in a study of identical twins. This CDR3 region has 16 residues. V shed 3 bases and J 4 bases; nucleotides not matched to a gene: 8. Per the germline V gene, CDR1 is SGHRS and CDR2 is YFSETQ. TCRdb recomputed calls from the 5' RACE reads with MiXCR, one row per CDR3 protein. The sample has hundreds of thousands of distinct CDR3 sequences; approximately 7% are singletons. Study-wide points: Models underpredicted monozygotic twin sharing of out-of-frame TCR alpha. Without tracking the same donors, conclusions rested on cross-sectional statistical analysis. Excess sharing by twins proved weaker in beta out-of-frame sequences.

This clonotype came up many times. Its antigen remains unknown. These data also formed part of another study, on yellow fever vaccine responses in identical twins.

This clonotype was sampled from a woman aged 18-29 years in good health. The chain recombines TRBV5-1 with TRBJ2-1, with 9 bases fitting TRBD2. The sample taken for sequencing was memory (CD45RO+) T cells sorted from blood. The CDR3 nucleotides are TGCGCCAGCAGCTCCAATAGCGGGAGAGGGTACAATGAGCAGTTCTTC. Amino acid sequence: CASSSNSGRGYNEQFF.